This entry lists 14 T cell receptor beta chains sequenced from one sample in a study of T cell responses to AZD1222 COVID-19 vaccine. Clones were read by immunoSEQ multiplex PCR, and TCRdb kept only the in-frame ones, dropping some. The sample contains about 120,000 clones, more than 75% of which appear only once. The material sequenced was peripheral blood, taken on day 0 of AZD1222 vaccination. Receptors were obtained from an adult in good health.

The V and J genes are TRBV6-5 and TRBJ1-2; TRBD1 is a possible D gene (5 bases). V lost 7 bases and J lost 5, with 17 bases in between. This CDR3 has 14 residues. Per germline, CDR1 MNHEY and CDR2 SVGAGI. The CDR3 sequence is CASTQNSQVYGYTF. The CDR3, as DNA: TGTGCCAGCACCCAAAATTCACAGGTTTATGGCTACACCTTC.

The chain uses TRBV12-3 or TRBV12-4 and TRBJ1-1, with D unclear. The CDR3 runs 12 residues. V gave up 2 bases and J gave up 1 base, with 2 bases separating them. DNA of the CDR3: TGTGCCAGCAGTTTAACGAACACTGAAGCTTTCTTT. This sequence encodes CASSLTNTEAFF.

The chain's CDR3 is CASSLVGSYGYTF. Written as DNA, the CDR3 is TGTGCCAGCAGTTTAGTAGGATCTTATGGCTACACCTTC. V and J are TRBV28 and TRBJ1-2, with D unclear. Germline CDR1 and CDR2: MDHEN and SYDVKM. CDR3 length: 13 amino acids. The ends were cut back, 2 bases at V and 5 bases at J, with 9 bases in the middle.

This chain connects TRBV19 to TRBJ1-6; unclear D gene. The CDR3 spans 12 residues. V was clipped by 7 bases and J by 12 bases, with 13 bases between them. The germline V gene encodes CDR1 LNHDA and CDR2 SQIVND (reference sequence). The CDR3 loop reads CASTQPTQPLHF. The DNA of the CDR3 is TGTGCCAGTACCCAGCCAACCCAACCCCTCCACTTT.

V is TRBV10-3 and J is TRBJ1-1; 7 nucleotides agree with TRBD1. V lost 2 bases and J lost 1; bases outside the gene matches: 7. Germline loops: CDR1 ENHRY, CDR2 SYGVKD. The CDR3 runs to 16 residues. CDR3 in amino acids: CAISETDRKPNTEAFF. The CDR3 DNA is TGTGCCATCAGTGAGACGGACAGGAAACCGAACACTGAAGCTTTCTTT.

The CDR3 DNA is TGTGCCAGCAGCCAGGGTACAGGGGGCGCGACCATTCAGTACTTC. The encoded protein is CASSQGTGGATIQYF. This chain links TRBV3-1 (or the pseudogene TRBV3-2) with TRBJ2-4, with 9 bases identical to TRBD1. The trim removed 3 bases at V and 9 bases at J, leaving 9 bases unmatched. The CDR3 runs to 15 residues. CDR1 is LGHDT, CDR2 YNNKEL, per germline (reference sequence).

The DNA of the CDR3 is TGTGCCAGTAGTACAGGACTCACCTACGAGCAGTACTTC. Its translation is CASSTGLTYEQYF. The chain combines TRBV19 with TRBJ2-7; D perhaps matches TRBD2 (5 bases). V lost 4 bases and J lost 2, with 9 bases in between. Looked up from germline, CDR1 is LNHDA and CDR2 is SQIVND (reference sequence). This CDR3 region has 13 residues.

The chain couples TRBV10-2 to TRBJ1-2; 8 bases line up with TRBD1. Trimming took 0 bases from V and 2 from J; bases not matched to a gene: 5. Germline CDR1 WSHSY, CDR2 SAAADI. This CDR3 contains 16 residues. The CDR3 DNA is TGCGCCAGCAGTGAGTCGGGACAGGCCTCGAACTATGGCTACACCTTC. This encodes CASSESGQASNYGYTF.

The genes are TRBV3-1 (or the pseudogene TRBV3-2) and TRBJ1-3; D is ambiguous. The CDR3 runs 13 residues. V was clipped by 0 bases and J by 14 bases, with 14 bases between them. Germline V gives CDR1 LGHDT, CDR2 YNNKEL (reference sequence). This CDR3 is CASSQELFPRLYF. The CDR3 region has the DNA TGTGCCAGCAGCCAAGAACTGTTCCCACGCCTATATTTT.

The CDR3 nucleotides are TGTGCCACCAGCAGGCCGGAGTTGAACCGAGGAGGCTACACCTTC. Translation: CATSRPELNRGGYTF. The chain uses TRBV15 and TRBJ1-2; D not certain. V gave up 3 bases and J gave up 8 bases, with 19 bases separating them. The CDR3 extends over 15 amino acids. CDR1 is LNHNV and CDR2 is YYDKDF in the germline V gene (reference sequence).

The V and J genes are TRBV4-3 and TRBJ2-1; D may be TRBD1 (6 bases). This CDR3 contains 15 residues. Trimming shortened V by 1 base and J by 6 bases, and 13 bases separated the two germline ends. Germline CDR1 reads LGHNA; CDR2 reads YSLEER. CDR3 nucleotide sequence: TGCGCCAGCAGCCAAGGGGCAGGGGCGGGCAATGAGCAGTTCTTC. Residues: CASSQGAGAGNEQFF.

Notes on this clone: Other DNA sequences of this sample code for an identical CDR3. This chain links TRBV12-3 or TRBV12-4 with TRBJ2-3; D unresolved. This CDR3 has 12 residues. V lost 9 bases and J 2 bases, leaving 9 bases between the germline ends. The CDR3 DNA reads TGTGCCAGTTCCCTAAACACAGATACGCAGTATTTT. Its translation is CASSLNTDTQYF.

The rearrangement uses TRBV5-4 and TRBJ2-2; 9 bases are shared with TRBD2. J gave up 7 bases and V 5 bases, and 9 bases lay outside the gene matches. CDR1 and CDR2 from the germline V gene are SGHNT and YYREEE (reference sequence). The CDR3 runs to 15 residues. The DNA for the CDR3 is TGTGCCAGCAGAACCCTGAGCGGGGGGATCGGGGAGCTGTTTTTT. Its protein product is CASRTLSGGIGELFF.

The gene calls are TRBV19 and TRBJ1-5, with 8 bases lining up with TRBD1. This CDR3 is 15 amino acids long. Germline CDR1 is LNHDA and CDR2 is SQIVND (reference sequence). The V and J ends lost 3 bases and 6 bases, in that order; junction bases with no gene match: 7. The chain's CDR3 is CASSMGRTGSQPQHF. Here the CDR3 DNA reads TGTGCCAGTAGTATGGGGCGGACAGGGAGTCAGCCCCAGCATTTT.